This TCR beta chain was recovered during a study of Ad26.COV2.S vaccination and SARS-CoV-2 variants (dated by TCRdb to the early 2020s). For context, the study as a whole: Vaccine-arm donors came from COV1001, a multicentre, randomized, double-blind, placebo-controlled phase I-IIa trial of Ad26.COV2.S in healthy adults. Dosing of Ad26.COV2.S was intramuscular, at either 5x10^10 or 1x10^11 viral particles, delivered as one shot or as two shots spaced 56 days apart. Sequencing of the TCRbeta repertoire served to evaluate the specificity and breadth of SARS-CoV-2-reactive T cell receptors following Ad26.COV2.S vaccination. A total of 32 samples were included in the TCR-sequenced set, comprising roughly 19 Ad26.COV2.S vaccine recipients, 5 placebo recipients and 8 SARS-CoV-2 convalescent individuals. Trial participants were randomized into five groups of five, in which low-dose or high-dose Ad26.COV2.S was given once or twice, or placebo was given on both occasions. Investigators did not know the trial group allocation while performing experiments and assessing outcomes.

At the junction V is shortened by 6 bases and J by 3 bases, with 21 bases in between. CDR1 and CDR2, looked up from the germline V gene (reference sequence), are LNHDA and SQIVND. Its CDR3 holds 17 amino acids, cysteine through phenylalanine. Just CDR3 DNA is preserved here, 51 bases in frame from base 1. On this clone itself: The antigen this receptor binds is unknown. Base qualities were left out, and no much larger clone turns up one base away.

The immunoSEQ Assay was the method used to sequence TCRbeta CDR3 regions. After extraction, genomic DNA underwent amplification by bias-controlled multiplex PCR, followed by high-throughput sequencing. As for the authors' bioinformatics: To quantify the absolute abundance of each unique TCRbeta CDR3 region, sequences were collapsed and filtered. Usable DNA was measured by amplifying reference genes present in all nucleated cells, and TCRbeta template counts were normalized to that usable DNA to estimate T cell fraction. Repertoire TCRs were annotated as SARS-CoV-2-specific by exact matching of V gene, CDR3 amino acid sequence and J gene to a known reactive TCR set. MIRA supplied the reference SARS-CoV-2 TCR set, which was filtered for enrichment in COVID-19-positive ImmuneCODE repertoires so that public or cross-reactive TCRs were removed. Based on the MIRA antigens, annotated TCRs were further analysed at the level of specific ORF or position within ORF. Breadth was defined as annotated unique rearrangements over total unique productive rearrangements; depth was the summed frequency of those rearrangements. Two-sided Wilcoxon rank-sum tests were applied when comparing TCR breadth between groups. TCRdb re-hosts the immuneACCESS table, in-frame sequences only. Its copies lack some clones; in the studies checked, an unresolved V gene accounts for under half of them, and the cause for the rest is not known. V, J and clone size were drawn from that table, and D and trimming were deduced from the DNA. The sample table lists approximately 500,000 clones, around nine tenths of them with a count of one. 9.5% to 15% of the sample is held by the ten biggest clonotypes.

The meaning of the sample's treatment or condition label: some 19 received Ad26.COV2.S at low or high dose, single or two shots; about 5 received placebo; per-sample allocation not given. Repertoires of vaccine and placebo recipients were sequenced from samples taken on day 63 after the first injection. Between 29 July and 7 August 2020, Cohort 1b enrolled 25 adults aged 18-55 years at one site in Boston, USA. Ad26.COV2.S was a replication-incompetent adenovirus type 26 vector expressing a prefusion-stabilized SARS-CoV-2 spike protein from the original Wuhan strain. The paper's findings and limits, for the study overall: Vaccine and placebo recipients had comparable non-spike TCR breadth, which fits with the vaccine containing only spike. The study was not powered for comparison of responses between vaccine doses or regimens. According to the authors, total T cell responses may have been underestimated by the TCR breadth and depth analyses. Substantial breadth of spike-specific CD8+ and CD4+ T cell responses was reported after vaccination. Higher spike-specific TCR breadth was observed in Ad26.COV2.S recipients than in placebo recipients (P = 0.0014).

The source was peripheral blood, collected in a trial of Ad26.COV2.S vaccine versus placebo. The sequence was obtained from a person between 18 and 65 years old who received the Ad26.COV2.S COVID-19 vaccine or a placebo. This receptor chain uses TRBV19 and TRBJ2-4; the D gene is unclear. The CDR3 in this case is CASRPLASPVDKNIQYF. The DNA reads TGTGCCAGTAGACCCCTGGCCAGCCCTGTGGACAAAAACATTCAGTACTTC. Joined to the reference TRBV19 and TRBJ2-4 proteins, this CDR3 gives the full variable domain: DGGITQSPKYLFRKEGQNVTLSCEQNLNHDAMYWYRQDPGQGLRLIYYSQIVNDFQKGDIAEGYSVSREKKESFPLTVTSAQKNPTAFYLCASRPLASPVDKNIQYFGAGTRLSVL.